The 18 T cell receptor beta chains reported below all come from one sample, sequenced in a study of preoperative IRX-2 immunotherapy in early breast cancer. The assay was immunoSEQ multiplex PCR, and TCRdb's table has in-frame clones only and misses some. The table has tens of thousands of clones, approximately 80% seen once. Treatment described: preoperative locoregional IRX-2 cytokine immunotherapy. The material was lymph node tissue, obtained after IRX-2 immunotherapy. These receptors all come from a human donor with breast cancer.

The chain recombines TRBV4-1 with TRBJ2-1; 14 bases agree with TRBD2. The CDR3 contains 18 residues. Per the germline V gene, CDR1 is MGHRA and CDR2 is YSYEKL. Trimming removed 1 base from V and 2 bases from J; junction bases left unmatched: 4. CDR3 coding DNA: TGCGCCAGCAGCCAAGGACTAGCGGGGGGGCCGACCTACAATGAGCAGTTCTTC. It translates to CASSQGLAGGPTYNEQFF.

The chain recombines TRBV6-8 with TRBJ1-5, with 7 nucleotides matching TRBD1. J lost 8 bases, V lost 6 bases, and 10 bases had no gene match. The CDR3 has 14 residues. Germline CDR1 and CDR2: MNHGY and SAAAGT. For the CDR3, the DNA is TGTGCCAGCAGCAAAACAGGGGAGGGCGAGCCCCAGCATTTT. It specifies CASSKTGEGEPQHF.

The chain uses TRBV12-5 and TRBJ2-5; 8 bases align to TRBD2. The CDR3 is made up of 14 amino acids. Germline V CDR1 and CDR2: LGHNT, FRNRAP. CDR3 in DNA: TGTGCCAGCACCGTCGGGGGGGGCGCAGAGACCCAGTACTTC. Encoded protein: CASTVGGGAETQYF.

This clone was counted only a few times. The rearrangement uses TRBV11-3 and TRBJ1-4; D gene unclear. V was trimmed by 5 bases and J by 0 bases, leaving 13 bases between them. In germline, CDR1 is SGHNT, CDR2 YENEEA. The CDR3 contains 16 residues. The CDR3 DNA sequence: TGTGCCAGCAGCCGACGACCGCGAACAACTAATGAAAAACTGTTTTTT. It translates to CASSRRPRTTNEKLFF. Full variable domain (rest looked up from reference TRBV11-3 and TRBJ1-4): EAGVVQSPRYKIIEKKQPVAFWCNPISGHNTLYWYLQNLGQGPELLIRYENEEAVDDSQLPKDRFSAERLKGVDSTLKIQPAELGDSAVYLCASSRRPRTTNEKLFFGSGTQLSVL.

A few counts support this clone. The J gene is TRBJ2-7, the V gene TRBV11-3; TRBD1 matches 10 bases. V lost 5 bases to trimming and J lost 2 bases; unmatched junction nucleotides: 6. CDR1 is SGHNT and CDR2 is YENEEA in the germline V gene. CDR3 length: 15 residues. CDR3 DNA sequence: TGTGCCAGCAGCCAAGGGGGACAGGGGACCTACGAGCAGTACTTC. Translation: CASSQGGQGTYEQYF.

The rearrangement joins TRBV30 to TRBJ1-1, with 9 bases lining up with TRBD1. Germline V gene lookup returns CDR1 GTSNPN and CDR2 SVGIG (reference sequence). This CDR3 is 14 amino acids long. The ends lost 0 bases at V and 1 base at J; junction bases unmatched: 0. This chain's CDR3 is CAWSVDRGNTEAFF. CDR3 in DNA: TGTGCCTGGAGTGTGGACAGGGGGAACACTGAAGCTTTCTTT.

This chain connects TRBV28 to TRBJ1-5; 10 bases are shared with TRBD1. Germline CDR1 is MDHEN and CDR2 is SYDVKM. This CDR3 spans 15 amino acids. The trim removed 6 bases at V and 6 bases at J, leaving 8 bases unmatched. Here the CDR3 reads CASSLTGGAGQPQHF. CDR3 in DNA: TGTGCCAGCAGCTTGACAGGGGGCGCGGGTCAGCCCCAGCATTTT.

The rearrangement joins TRBV28 to TRBJ1-4; D unresolved. The V and J ends lost 7 bases and 4 bases respectively, with 7 bases between them. The CDR3 has 12 residues. Germline loops: CDR1 MDHEN, CDR2 SYDVKM. The CDR3: CASTQVNEKLFF. The CDR3 nucleotides read TGTGCCAGCACCCAAGTTAATGAAAAACTGTTTTTT.

CDR3 DNA sequence: TGTGCCATCAGTGAGGCCGGGGCGGTCACTGAAGCTTTCTTT. Translation gives CAISEAGAVTEAFF. The V call is TRBV10-3, the J call TRBJ1-1, with D possibly TRBD1 on 5 matching bases. Trimming cost V 2 bases and J 4 bases, with 11 bases left between them. The CDR3 runs to 14 residues. Germline V gene data show CDR1 as ENHRY and CDR2 as SYGVKD.

The CDR3 DNA is TGCGCCAGCAGCTTGGCGGGGGCGACGGAAAAACTGTTTTTT. Encoded protein: CASSLAGATEKLFF. The chain is built from TRBV5-1 and TRBJ1-4; weak D call: TRBD1 (6 bases). Trimming cost V 0 bases and J 8 bases, with 11 bases left between them. Germline V CDR1 and CDR2: SGHRS, YFSETQ. The length of the CDR3 is 14 residues.

A note on this clone: One junction end disagrees with the germline gene, perhaps due to a read error. This chain uses TRBV7-8 with TRBJ1-1; D not resolved. The CDR3 has 13 amino acids. Germline V gene data show CDR1 as SGHVS and CDR2 as FQNEAQ. The CDR3 here is CTSSSSLLERAFF. The CDR3 region has the DNA TGTACCAGCAGCTCCTCCTTACTTGAGAGGGCTTTCTTT.

The CDR3 sequence: CASSVRQQNTEAFF. The CDR3 DNA follows: TGTGCCAGCAGTGTGAGGCAACAGAACACTGAAGCTTTCTTT. The rearrangement joins TRBV9 to TRBJ1-1; no definite D call. With 5 bases removed from V and 1 base from J, the gap between germline ends came to 12 bases. The CDR3 runs 14 residues. CDR1 and CDR2 (germline): SGDLS, YYNGEE.

This sequence joins TRBV22-1 and TRBJ2-3; whether TRBD1, the table's D call, matches the DNA was not checked. TRBV22-1 is noted as a pseudogene. This CDR3 contains 15 residues. This CDR3 reads CASSPQGWGKDTQYF. In DNA form, the CDR3 reads TGTGCCAGCAGCCCCCAGGGTTGGGGAAAAGATACGCAGTATTTT.

This chain connects TRBV19 to TRBJ1-1, with D possibly being TRBD1 (5 bases). V lost 3 bases, J lost 4 bases, and 12 bases lay in between. Per germline, CDR1 LNHDA and CDR2 SQIVND (reference sequence). The CDR3 extends over 14 amino acids. CDR3 loop: CASSISGGSTEAFF. The CDR3 nucleotides read TGTGCCAGTAGTATCTCCGGGGGAAGCACTGAAGCTTTCTTT.

Regarding this clone: At one of its ends the junction is not consistent with the germline gene, which may arise from a read error. CDR3 DNA sequence: TGTGCCAGTAGGATAGCCGGGGGGAAGTATGGCTACACCTTC. Translating gives CASRIAGGKYGYTF. V gene TRBV19 combines with J gene TRBJ1-2, with D tentatively TRBD1 (5 bases). This CDR3 contains 14 residues. Per germline, CDR1 LNHDA and CDR2 SQIVND (reference sequence).

The V and J genes are TRBV11-3 and TRBJ2-2, with D perhaps assigned TRBD1 or TRBD2 (6 bases each). This CDR3 region has 16 residues. Trimming cost V 6 bases and J 6 bases, with 20 bases left between them. From germline, CDR1 is SGHNT and CDR2 YENEEA. The CDR3 protein is CASSVLLGGRAGELFF. DNA for the CDR3: TGTGCCAGCAGTGTTCTGTTGGGGGGCAGGGCCGGGGAGCTGTTTTTT.

The chain combines TRBV5-1 with TRBJ2-1; the match to TRBD2 covers 8 bases. Germline CDR1 and CDR2: SGHRS and YFSETQ. The length of the CDR3 is 14 residues. The junction had 6 bases not matched to a gene; V was cut back by 3 bases and J by 7 bases. The CDR3 reads CASSYTGGPNEQFF. The CDR3 nucleotides are TGCGCCAGCAGCTACACGGGGGGGCCAAATGAGCAGTTCTTC.

The V call is TRBV14, the J call TRBJ2-1; TRBD2 agrees at 10 bases. V lost 1 base, J lost 4 bases, and 4 bases stayed unmatched. Germline V gene sequence: CDR1 SGHDN, CDR2 FVKESK. The CDR3 is 16 amino acids. The CDR3: CASSQARTSGYNEQFF. In nucleotides, the CDR3 is TGTGCCAGCAGCCAAGCCCGGACTAGCGGTTACAATGAGCAGTTCTTC.